This entry features one T cell receptor (beta chain) sequence. This entry comes from a study of blood T cell repertoires in COVID-19. The protocol was immunoSEQ multiplex PCR, while the TCRdb copy is restricted to in-frame clones and leaves out a portion. The sample lists a few hundred thousand clones; 88% were seen once. V was clipped by 2 bases and J by 14 bases; unmatched bases: 8. CDR3 size: 12 residues. Germline V gene lookup returns CDR1 SGHDT and CDR2 YYEEEE. V is TRBV5-6 and J is TRBJ1-2, with 8 bases that match TRBD1. The sequenced sample consisted of PBMCs or T cells enriched from blood (not recorded which). This receptor was taken from a woman aged 18-30 years who had recovered from COVID-19. The CDR3 coding sequence is TGTGCCAGCAGCTTAGGACAGGGTTGGTGGACCTTC. As protein: CASSLGQGWWTF.